This TCR beta chain was captured by sequencing in a study of blood T cell repertoires in COVID-19. This CDR3 is built from 16 residues. Looked up from germline, CDR1 is ENHRY and CDR2 is SYGVKD. V was pared by 6 bases and J by 1 base, with 8 bases of the junction left unmatched. The participants were between roughly 18 and 100 years old and came from about two dozen US areas. Here immunoSEQ multiplex PCR was the method, and the copy in TCRdb shows in-frame clones only, minus some. The sample shows about 240,000 clones, around 88% of them seen only once. Sequencing was carried out using PBMCs or T cells enriched from blood (not recorded which). J is TRBJ2-3 and V is TRBV10-3; 9 bases fit TRBD1. This clonotype was sampled from a man between 35 and 55 years old who had recovered from COVID-19. CDR3 protein: CAIRSGTGLGTDTQYF. CDR3 in DNA: TGTGCCATCAGGTCCGGGACAGGGTTGGGCACAGATACGCAGTATTTT.